The rows below give T cell receptor beta chains drawn from one sample of a study of T cell clones after liver transplantation. Assay used: immunoSEQ multiplex PCR; TCRdb lists only in-frame clones, some missing. The table includes about 99,000 clones, about 80% detected once. The sample in question was CD4+ T cells from blood, obtained approximately 43 months after liver transplant. The receptors were gathered from a human patient who received a liver transplant. T cells may partly derive from the graft donor. CDR3s include the opening cysteine and the closing phenylalanine or tryptophan. Fields, in order: CDR3 DNA, CDR3 protein, J gene, V gene, D gene, clone size. D genes are given only for firm matches. Size is omitted from some rows. Given values are once, few, many or a class for expanded clones.

CDR3 DNA: TGTGCCAGCTCACCACCGCTCCCCGCGAACACCGGGGAGCTGTTTTTT
CDR3 protein: CASSPPLPANTGELFF
J gene: TRBJ2-2
V gene: TRBV18
D gene: .
clone size: .

CDR3 DNA: TGCGCCAGCAGCCAAGGGGTAGGGAAGGGTGAGCAGTTCTTC
CDR3 protein: CASSQGVGKGEQFF
J gene: TRBJ2-1
V gene: TRBV4-1
D gene: .
clone size: .

CDR3 DNA: TGTGCCAGCAGCCCAAAGCTGGGGAACACTGAAGCTTTCTTT
CDR3 protein: CASSPKLGNTEAFF
J gene: TRBJ1-1
V gene: TRBV7-2
D gene: .
clone size: .

CDR3 DNA: TGTGCCAGCCGCGGGGGGGTTGGTCATCAGCCCCAGCATTTT
CDR3 protein: CASRGGVGHQPQHF
J gene: TRBJ1-5
V gene: TRBV6-5
D gene: .
clone size: .

CDR3 DNA: TGTGCCAGCAGTTATACGGCAGTGGAGGAGCAGTACTTC
CDR3 protein: CASSYTAVEEQYF
J gene: TRBJ2-7
V gene: TRBV6-6
D gene: .
clone size: .

CDR3 DNA: TGTGCCAGCAGCCTAGGGGGATCCTCGTACGAGCAGTACTTC
CDR3 protein: CASSLGGSSYEQYF
J gene: TRBJ2-7
V gene: TRBV11-2
D gene: .
clone size: .

CDR3 DNA: TGCGCCAGCAGCCAAGGTAACGAACGGGCAGGCTACACCTTC
CDR3 protein: CASSQGNERAGYTF
J gene: TRBJ1-2
V gene: TRBV4-1
D gene: .
clone size: .

CDR3 DNA: TGTGCCAGTAGTATATTGGGCAGGTCTCACCGCAATCAGCCCCAGCATTTT
CDR3 protein: CASSILGRSHRNQPQHF
J gene: TRBJ1-5
V gene: TRBV19
D gene: .
clone size: .

CDR3 DNA: TGTGCCAGCAAAGTAGGAGGGGGGGCAGAGACCCAGTACTTC
CDR3 protein: CASKVGGGAETQYF
J gene: TRBJ2-5
V gene: TRBV6-6
D gene: .
clone size: .

CDR3 DNA: TGTGCCAGCAGCCCTGACAGGGGGCACGAGCAGTACTTC
CDR3 protein: CASSPDRGHEQYF
J gene: TRBJ2-7
V gene: TRBV7-3
D gene: TRBD1
clone size: .

CDR3 DNA: TGTGCCAGCAGTCCCAACAGGGGGCCCTACGAGCAGTACTTC
CDR3 protein: CASSPNRGPYEQYF
J gene: TRBJ2-7
V gene: TRBV6-6
D gene: TRBD1
clone size: .

CDR3 DNA: TGTGCCAGCTCCCTAGGACAAGCTGGGGCTAACTATGGCTACACCTTC
CDR3 protein: CASSLGQAGANYGYTF
J gene: TRBJ1-2
V gene: TRBV18
D gene: .
clone size: .

CDR3 DNA: TGTGCCAGCAGCCCCGGGTCGGGACGAAACATTCAGTACTTC
CDR3 protein: CASSPGSGRNIQYF
J gene: TRBJ2-4
V gene: TRBV11-2
D gene: .
clone size: .

CDR3 DNA: TGTGCCAGTAGTGAGAAGAGGGACTACGAGCAGTACTTC
CDR3 protein: CASSEKRDYEQYF
J gene: TRBJ2-7
V gene: TRBV19
D gene: .
clone size: .

CDR3 DNA: TGCAGCGTTGTACTACATCCTCCTGGGGTGGTGGGCGGGGAGCTGTTTTTT
CDR3 protein: CSVVLHPPGVVGGELFF
J gene: TRBJ2-2
V gene: TRBV29-1
D gene: .
clone size: once

CDR3 DNA: TGTGCCAGCAGCCCCCGGAACGGGGGAGAGACCCAGTACTTC
CDR3 protein: CASSPRNGGETQYF
J gene: TRBJ2-5
V gene: TRBV7-9
D gene: .
clone size: .

CDR3 DNA: TGTGCCAGCAGTTACCTACCAGACAGGGGTGGCTACACCTTC
CDR3 protein: CASSYLPDRGGYTF
J gene: TRBJ1-2
V gene: TRBV27
D gene: TRBD1
clone size: .

CDR3 DNA: TGTGCCAGCGCCCTGACTAGCGGGAGTTTAGAAGAGCAGTTCTTC
CDR3 protein: CASALTSGSLEEQFF
J gene: TRBJ2-1
V gene: TRBV7-3
D gene: TRBD2
clone size: .

CDR3 DNA: TGTGCCAGCAGCGTAGAGGGTTTAAGGTCCGGCTCCTACAATGAGCAGTTCTTC
CDR3 protein: CASSVEGLRSGSYNEQFF
J gene: TRBJ2-1
V gene: TRBV9
D gene: .
clone size: .

CDR3 DNA: TGTGCCAGCAGCAGGGAGGAGGACACTGAAGCTTTCTTT
CDR3 protein: CASSREEDTEAFF
J gene: TRBJ1-1
V gene: TRBV9
D gene: .
clone size: .

CDR3 DNA: TGTGCCAGCAGTGAAACCGGGCTTCTCCAAGAGACCCAGTACTTC
CDR3 protein: CASSETGLLQETQYF
J gene: TRBJ2-5
V gene: TRBV25-1
D gene: .
clone size: .

CDR3 DNA: TGCGCCAGCAGTGAGTGGGGAGCTAGCGGGAGTAATGAGCAGTTCTTC
CDR3 protein: CASSEWGASGSNEQFF
J gene: TRBJ2-1
V gene: TRBV10-1
D gene: TRBD2
clone size: .

CDR3 DNA: TGCAGCGTTGAAGGGCCAGGAGGGCCCCAGCATTTT
CDR3 protein: CSVEGPGGPQHF
J gene: TRBJ1-5
V gene: TRBV29-1
D gene: .
clone size: once

CDR3 DNA: TGTGCCAGCAGCCGGGACAGCGGGTCCGCTGGAAACACCATATATTTT
CDR3 protein: CASSRDSGSAGNTIYF
J gene: TRBJ1-3
V gene: TRBV7-8
D gene: TRBD1
clone size: .

CDR3 DNA: TGTGCCGTCAGGAACACCGGGGAGCTGTTTTTT
CDR3 protein: CAVRNTGELFF
J gene: TRBJ2-2
V gene: TRBV25-1
D gene: .
clone size: few

CDR3 DNA: TGTGCCAGCAGAGGACACTCCCCGGGAGGGAATACGCAGTATTTT
CDR3 protein: CASRGHSPGGNTQYF
J gene: TRBJ2-3
V gene: TRBV6-1
D gene: TRBD2
clone size: .

CDR3 DNA: TGTGCCAGCAGGGATAGCGGGACAGATACGCAGTATTTT
CDR3 protein: CASRDSGTDTQYF
J gene: TRBJ2-3
V gene: TRBV6-6
D gene: TRBD2
clone size: .

CDR3 DNA: TGTGCCAGCAGTTCTTCCGCCGGAAACACCATATATTTT
CDR3 protein: CASSSSAGNTIYF
J gene: TRBJ1-3
V gene: TRBV27
D gene: .
clone size: .

CDR3 DNA: TGTGCCAGCACCTTGGCTGGCGGGACAACCACCGGGGAGCTGTTTTTT
CDR3 protein: CASTLAGGTTTGELFF
J gene: TRBJ2-2
V gene: TRBV6-6
D gene: .
clone size: .

CDR3 DNA: TGTGCCAGCAGCTTAGACCCTTTACGCGCAGATACGCAGTATTTT
CDR3 protein: CASSLDPLRADTQYF
J gene: TRBJ2-3
V gene: TRBV7-9
D gene: .
clone size: .

CDR3 DNA: TGTGCCAGCAGCGCCCGCCGGGACAGCCTAGCTGGTTTCTACGAGCAGTACTTC
CDR3 protein: CASSARRDSLAGFYEQYF
J gene: TRBJ2-7
V gene: TRBV9
D gene: TRBD1
clone size: once

CDR3 DNA: TGTGCCAGCAGCCCAATGGGACAGGGGTACGAGCAGTACTTC
CDR3 protein: CASSPMGQGYEQYF
J gene: TRBJ2-7
V gene: TRBV7-6
D gene: TRBD1
clone size: .

CDR3 DNA: TGTGCCAGCAGTGAAGCATTGGGCGGCTATGGCTACACCTTC
CDR3 protein: CASSEALGGYGYTF
J gene: TRBJ1-2
V gene: TRBV6-1
D gene: .
clone size: few

CDR3 DNA: TGTGCCAGCAGTCCTCCCCTCACCAGGGGCAATCAGCCCCAGCATTTT
CDR3 protein: CASSPPLTRGNQPQHF
J gene: TRBJ1-5
V gene: TRBV28
D gene: .
clone size: .

CDR3 DNA: TGTGCCAGCAGCCGCGTTCACAGCCCCTACGAGCAGTACTTC
CDR3 protein: CASSRVHSPYEQYF
J gene: TRBJ2-7
V gene: TRBV11-2
D gene: .
clone size: .

CDR3 DNA: TGTGCCAGCAGATCACTAGCGGGGGTGGAGGATGAGCAGTTCTTC
CDR3 protein: CASRSLAGVEDEQFF
J gene: TRBJ2-1
V gene: TRBV6-6
D gene: TRBD2
clone size: .

CDR3 DNA: TGTGCCAGCAGTTCCACCTACGAGCAGTACTTC
CDR3 protein: CASSSTYEQYF
J gene: TRBJ2-7
V gene: TRBV6-1
D gene: .
clone size: .

CDR3 DNA: TGTGCCAGCAGTTACGGGGACAGGATGAACACTGAAGCTTTCTTT
CDR3 protein: CASSYGDRMNTEAFF
J gene: TRBJ1-1
V gene: TRBV6-6
D gene: TRBD1
clone size: .

CDR3 DNA: TGTGCCACCTCCCGGGCCGACTACGAGCAGTACTTC
CDR3 protein: CATSRADYEQYF
J gene: TRBJ2-7
V gene: TRBV7-9
D gene: .
clone size: .

CDR3 DNA: TGTGCCATCAGTGAGTCCGGGACAGTCTATGGCTACACCTTC
CDR3 protein: CAISESGTVYGYTF
J gene: TRBJ1-2
V gene: TRBV10-3
D gene: TRBD1
clone size: .

CDR3 DNA: TGTGCCAGCAGCCTAGGGACAGCCGAGCAGTACTTC
CDR3 protein: CASSLGTAEQYF
J gene: TRBJ2-7
V gene: TRBV5-6
D gene: TRBD1
clone size: .